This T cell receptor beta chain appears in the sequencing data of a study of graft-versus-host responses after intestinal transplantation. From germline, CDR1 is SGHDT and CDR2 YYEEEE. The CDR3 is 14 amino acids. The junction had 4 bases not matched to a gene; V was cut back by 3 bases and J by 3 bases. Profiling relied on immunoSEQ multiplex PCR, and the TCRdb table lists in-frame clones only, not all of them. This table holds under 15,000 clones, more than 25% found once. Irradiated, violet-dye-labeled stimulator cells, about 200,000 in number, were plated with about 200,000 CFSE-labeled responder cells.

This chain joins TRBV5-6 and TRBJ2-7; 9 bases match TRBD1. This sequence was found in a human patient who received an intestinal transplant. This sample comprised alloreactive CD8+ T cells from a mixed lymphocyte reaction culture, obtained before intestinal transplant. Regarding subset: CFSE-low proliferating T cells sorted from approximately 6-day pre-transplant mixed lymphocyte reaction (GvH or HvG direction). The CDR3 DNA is TGTGCCAGCAGCTCCGGGACAGGGTACTACGAGCAGTACTTC. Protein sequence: CASSSGTGYYEQYF.